The rows below give T cell receptor beta chains drawn from one sample of a study of beta chain features in type 1 diabetes. Sequencing was performed with immunoSEQ multiplex PCR; in TCRdb, only in-frame clones are kept and a portion is missing. The sample includes about 280,000 clones, 15% of them seen just once. Sequencing input: naive CD4+ T cells from blood. The receptor set was obtained from a man between 18 and 35 years old with type 1 diabetes. Each CDR3 is given with its conserved first and last residue. The order of the fields is CDR3 DNA, CDR3 protein, clone size, J gene, V gene, D gene. A D gene is named only where the DNA matches it firmly. A clone size is listed for some rows: how often the clone was seen (once, few, many), or a class if it is expanded.

DNA: TGTGCCAGCAGCGTAAACGACCGAGCGGCCAAAAACATTCAGTACTTC; CDR3: CASSVNDRAAKNIQYF; size: few; J: TRBJ2-4; V: TRBV9; D: NA
DNA: TGTGCCAGCAGCTTTGGGCAAATGTACCAAGAGACCCAGTACTTC; CDR3: CASSFGQMYQETQYF; size: few; J: TRBJ2-5; V: TRBV5-4; D: NA
DNA: TGCGCCAGCAGCTTGGGGGACAGGGGTACTGAAGCTTTCTTT; CDR3: CASSLGDRGTEAFF; size: NA; J: TRBJ1-1; V: TRBV5-1; D: TRBD1
DNA: TGTGCCAGCAGTTACTTGACAGAGCAGTACTTC; CDR3: CASSYLTEQYF; size: NA; J: TRBJ2-7; V: TRBV6-6; D: NA
DNA: TGTGCCAGCAGTTCAGGGACAAGGTTCTTCGAGCAGTACTTC; CDR3: CASSSGTRFFEQYF; size: NA; J: TRBJ2-7; V: TRBV6-5; D: NA
DNA: TGTGCCAGCAAATCAGAACAGCAGAACACTGAAGCTTTCTTT; CDR3: CASKSEQQNTEAFF; size: few; J: TRBJ1-1; V: TRBV6-4; D: NA
DNA: TGTGCCAGCAGTATTACTGTGGGACAGGGGGTACGGAACACCGGGGAGCTGTTTTTT; CDR3: CASSITVGQGVRNTGELFF; size: NA; J: TRBJ2-2; V: TRBV2; D: TRBD1
DNA: TGTGCCAGCAGTTTACACGAACCCCCACGGGTTTACGAGCAGTACTTC; CDR3: CASSLHEPPRVYEQYF; size: NA; J: TRBJ2-7; V: TRBV21-1; D: NA
DNA: TGTGCCAGCAGCTCGGGACTAGCGGAAGAGACCCAGTACTTC; CDR3: CASSSGLAEETQYF; size: NA; J: TRBJ2-5; V: TRBV5-5; D: TRBD2
DNA: TGCGCCAGCAGCCCGGGACTAGCGGGAGGGCTGAACGAGCAGTACTTC; CDR3: CASSPGLAGGLNEQYF; size: few; J: TRBJ2-7; V: TRBV5-1; D: TRBD2
DNA: TGTGCCAGCTCACCACCAACAGGGGCGGGCACTGAAGCTTTCTTT; CDR3: CASSPPTGAGTEAFF; size: few; J: TRBJ1-1; V: TRBV18; D: TRBD1
DNA: TGCGCCAGCAGCTTCGCCAGCGGGGAGCGCTCCTACGAGCAGTACTTC; CDR3: CASSFASGERSYEQYF; size: few; J: TRBJ2-7; V: TRBV5-1; D: TRBD2
DNA: TGTGCCAGCAGCTTATGGTCTAGCGGGGGGGCAGATACGCAGTATTTT; CDR3: CASSLWSSGGADTQYF; size: NA; J: TRBJ2-3; V: TRBV7-9; D: TRBD2
DNA: TGTGCCAGCAGCTTCCCGGCGGGGGCCTTAGCCAAAAACATTCAGTACTTC; CDR3: CASSFPAGALAKNIQYF; size: few; J: TRBJ2-4; V: TRBV11-2; D: NA
DNA: TGTGCCAGCAGCCCACCCTCCGGTGGCGGTTACTACGAGCAGTACTTC; CDR3: CASSPPSGGGYYEQYF; size: NA; J: TRBJ2-7; V: TRBV7-2; D: NA
DNA: TGTGCCAGCAGTGGGGGACAGAACACTGAAGCTTTCTTT; CDR3: CASSGGQNTEAFF; size: few; J: TRBJ1-1; V: TRBV2; D: NA